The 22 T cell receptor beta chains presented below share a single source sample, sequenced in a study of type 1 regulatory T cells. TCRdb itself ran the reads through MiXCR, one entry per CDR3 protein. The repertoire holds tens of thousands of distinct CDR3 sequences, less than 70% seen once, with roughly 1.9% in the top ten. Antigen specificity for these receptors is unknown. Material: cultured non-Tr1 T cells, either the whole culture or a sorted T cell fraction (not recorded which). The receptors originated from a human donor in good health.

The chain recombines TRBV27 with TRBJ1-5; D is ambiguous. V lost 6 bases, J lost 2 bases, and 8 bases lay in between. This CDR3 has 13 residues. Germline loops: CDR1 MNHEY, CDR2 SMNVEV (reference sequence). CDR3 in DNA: TGTGCCAGCAGAGAAAATGGCAATCAGCCCCAGCATTTT. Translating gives CASRENGNQPQHF.

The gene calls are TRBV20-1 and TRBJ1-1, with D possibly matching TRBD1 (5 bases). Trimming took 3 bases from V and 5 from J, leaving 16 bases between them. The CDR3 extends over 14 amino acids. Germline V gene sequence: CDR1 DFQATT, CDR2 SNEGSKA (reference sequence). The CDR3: CSASKPGSGTEAFF. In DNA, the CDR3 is TGCAGTGCTAGTAAGCCAGGGAGTGGGACTGAAGCTTTCTTT.

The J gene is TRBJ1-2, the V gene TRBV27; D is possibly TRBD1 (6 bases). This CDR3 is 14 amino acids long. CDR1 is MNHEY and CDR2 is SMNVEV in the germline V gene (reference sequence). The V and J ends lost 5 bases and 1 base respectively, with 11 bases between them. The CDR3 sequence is CASSQNRVNYGYTF. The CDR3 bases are TGTGCCAGCAGTCAGAACAGGGTTAACTATGGCTACACCTTC.

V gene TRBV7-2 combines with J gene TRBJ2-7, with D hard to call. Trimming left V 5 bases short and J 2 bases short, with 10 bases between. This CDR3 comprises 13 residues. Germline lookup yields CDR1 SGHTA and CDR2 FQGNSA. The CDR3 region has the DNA TGTGCCAGCAGCCCCTTGAACACCTACGAGCAGTACTTC. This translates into CASSPLNTYEQYF.

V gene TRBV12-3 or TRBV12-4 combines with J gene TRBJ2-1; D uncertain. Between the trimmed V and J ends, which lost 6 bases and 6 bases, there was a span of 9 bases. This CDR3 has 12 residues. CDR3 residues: CASSPLSNEQFF. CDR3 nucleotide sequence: TGTGCCAGCAGCCCGCTTAGCAATGAGCAGTTCTTC.

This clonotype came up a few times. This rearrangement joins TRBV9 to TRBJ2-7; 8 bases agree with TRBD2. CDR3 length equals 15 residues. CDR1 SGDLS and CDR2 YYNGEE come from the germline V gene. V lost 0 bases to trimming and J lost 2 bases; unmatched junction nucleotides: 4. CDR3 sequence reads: CASSVASGSPYEQYF. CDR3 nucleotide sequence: TGTGCCAGCAGCGTAGCCAGCGGGAGCCCCTACGAGCAGTACTTC.

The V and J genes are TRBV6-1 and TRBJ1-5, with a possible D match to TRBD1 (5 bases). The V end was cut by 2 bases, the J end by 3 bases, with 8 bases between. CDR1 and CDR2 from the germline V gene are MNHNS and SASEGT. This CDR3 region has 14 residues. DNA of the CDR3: TGTGCCAGCAGTGAAACAGGAAACAATCAGCCCCAGCATTTT. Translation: CASSETGNNQPQHF.

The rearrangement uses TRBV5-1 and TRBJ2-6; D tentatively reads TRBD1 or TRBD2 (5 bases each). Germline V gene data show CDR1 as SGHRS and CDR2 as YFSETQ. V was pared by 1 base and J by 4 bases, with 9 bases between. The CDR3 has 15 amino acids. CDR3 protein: CASSLMGTGANVLTF. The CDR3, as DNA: TGCGCCAGCAGCTTGATGGGGACCGGGGCCAACGTCCTGACTTTC.

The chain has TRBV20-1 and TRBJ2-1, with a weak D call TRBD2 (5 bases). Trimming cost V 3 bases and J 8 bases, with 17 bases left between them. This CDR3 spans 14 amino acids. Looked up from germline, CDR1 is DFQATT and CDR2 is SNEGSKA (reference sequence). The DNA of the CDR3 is TGCAGTGCTAGGCGGCTAGCCATGTCGGATGAGCAGTTCTTC. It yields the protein CSARRLAMSDEQFF.

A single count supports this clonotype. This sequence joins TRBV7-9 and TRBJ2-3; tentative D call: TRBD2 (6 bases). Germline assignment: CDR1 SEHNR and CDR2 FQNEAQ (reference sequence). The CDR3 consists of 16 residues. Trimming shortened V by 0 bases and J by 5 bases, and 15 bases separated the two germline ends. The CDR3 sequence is CASSLAAGIRQDTQYF. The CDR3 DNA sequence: TGTGCCAGCAGCTTAGCGGCGGGGATCCGGCAAGATACGCAGTATTTT.

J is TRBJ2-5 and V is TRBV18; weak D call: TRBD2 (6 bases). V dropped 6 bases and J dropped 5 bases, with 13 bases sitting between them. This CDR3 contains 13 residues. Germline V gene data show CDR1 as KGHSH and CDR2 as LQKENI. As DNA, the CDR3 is TGTGCCAGCTCCCCAAATGGGGGGGAGACCCAGTACTTC. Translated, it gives CASSPNGGETQYF.

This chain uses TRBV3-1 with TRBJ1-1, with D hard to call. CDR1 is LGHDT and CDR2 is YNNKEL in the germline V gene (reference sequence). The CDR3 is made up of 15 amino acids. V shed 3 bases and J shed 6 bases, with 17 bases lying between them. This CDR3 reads CASSQYDTPKAEAFF. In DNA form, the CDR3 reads TGTGCCAGCAGCCAGTATGACACCCCGAAAGCTGAAGCTTTCTTT.

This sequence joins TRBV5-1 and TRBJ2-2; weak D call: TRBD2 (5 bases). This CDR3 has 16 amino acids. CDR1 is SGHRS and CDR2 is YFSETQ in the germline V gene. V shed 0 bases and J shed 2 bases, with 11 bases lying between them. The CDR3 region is CASSLGPRVNTGELFF. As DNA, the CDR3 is TGCGCCAGCAGCTTGGGGCCGCGGGTAAACACCGGGGAGCTGTTTTTT.

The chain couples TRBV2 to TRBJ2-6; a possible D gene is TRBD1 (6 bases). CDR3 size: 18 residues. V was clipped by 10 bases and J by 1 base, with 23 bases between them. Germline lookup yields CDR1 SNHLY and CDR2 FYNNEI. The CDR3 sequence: CATLTGSQGDSGANVLTF. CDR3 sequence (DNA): TGTGCCACCTTAACAGGGTCCCAGGGTGATTCTGGGGCCAACGTCCTGACTTTC.

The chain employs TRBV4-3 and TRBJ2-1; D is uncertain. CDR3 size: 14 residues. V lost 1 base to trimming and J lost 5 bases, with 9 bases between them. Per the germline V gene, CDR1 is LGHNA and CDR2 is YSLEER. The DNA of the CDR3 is TGCGCCAGCAGCCAAGGTCTACGAAACAATGAGCAGTTCTTC. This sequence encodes CASSQGLRNNEQFF.

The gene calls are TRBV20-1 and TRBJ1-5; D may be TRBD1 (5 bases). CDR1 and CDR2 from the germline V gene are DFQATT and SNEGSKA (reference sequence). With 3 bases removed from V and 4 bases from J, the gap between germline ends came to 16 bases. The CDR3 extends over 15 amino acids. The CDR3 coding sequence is TGCAGTGCTAGCAGGCTGGACATAAGGAATCAGCCCCAGCATTTT. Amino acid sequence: CSASRLDIRNQPQHF.

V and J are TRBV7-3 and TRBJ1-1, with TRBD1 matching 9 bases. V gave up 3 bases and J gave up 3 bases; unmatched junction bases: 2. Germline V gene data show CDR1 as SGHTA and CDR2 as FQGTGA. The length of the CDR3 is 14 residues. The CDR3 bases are TGTGCCAGCAGCTTCGACAGGGGGGACACTGAAGCTTTCTTT. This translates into CASSFDRGDTEAFF.

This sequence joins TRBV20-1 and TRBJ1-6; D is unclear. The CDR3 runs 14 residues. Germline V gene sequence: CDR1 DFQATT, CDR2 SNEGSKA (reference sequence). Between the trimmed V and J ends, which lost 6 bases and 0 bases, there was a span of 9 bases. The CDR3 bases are TGCAGTGCCGAGAGGAGCTCCTATAATTCACCCCTCCACTTT. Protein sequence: CSAERSSYNSPLHF.

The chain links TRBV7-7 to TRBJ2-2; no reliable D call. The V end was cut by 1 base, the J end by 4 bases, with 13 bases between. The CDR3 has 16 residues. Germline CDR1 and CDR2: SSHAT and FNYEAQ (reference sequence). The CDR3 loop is CASSLGFAGSTGELFF. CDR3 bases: TGTGCCAGCAGCTTAGGTTTCGCTGGGTCCACCGGGGAGCTGTTTTTT. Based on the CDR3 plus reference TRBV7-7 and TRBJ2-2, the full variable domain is GAGVSQSPRYKVTKRGQDVTLRCDPISSHATLYWYQQALGQGPEFLTYFNYEAQPDKSGLPSDRFSAERPEGSISTLTIQRTEQRDSAMYRCASSLGFAGSTGELFFGEGSRLTVL.

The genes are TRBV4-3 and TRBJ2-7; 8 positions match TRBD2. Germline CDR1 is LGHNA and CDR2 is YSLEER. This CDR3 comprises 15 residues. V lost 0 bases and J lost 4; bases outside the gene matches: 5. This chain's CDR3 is CASSQESSGKYEQYF. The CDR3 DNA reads TGCGCCAGCAGCCAAGAGAGTAGCGGGAAGTACGAGCAGTACTTC.

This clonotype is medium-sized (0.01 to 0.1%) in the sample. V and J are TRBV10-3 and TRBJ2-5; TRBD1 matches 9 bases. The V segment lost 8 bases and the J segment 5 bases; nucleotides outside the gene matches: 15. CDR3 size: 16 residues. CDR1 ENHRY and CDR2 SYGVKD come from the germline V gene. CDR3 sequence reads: CAIRGQGRGWAETQYF. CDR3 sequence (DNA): TGTGCCATCCGGGGACAGGGCCGTGGATGGGCGGAGACCCAGTACTTC.

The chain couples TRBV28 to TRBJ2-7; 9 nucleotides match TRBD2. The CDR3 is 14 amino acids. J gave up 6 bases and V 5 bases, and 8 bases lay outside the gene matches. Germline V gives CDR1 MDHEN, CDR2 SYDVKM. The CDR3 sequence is CASSRGLATAEQYF. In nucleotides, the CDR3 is TGTGCCAGCAGTAGGGGACTAGCAACGGCCGAGCAGTACTTC.